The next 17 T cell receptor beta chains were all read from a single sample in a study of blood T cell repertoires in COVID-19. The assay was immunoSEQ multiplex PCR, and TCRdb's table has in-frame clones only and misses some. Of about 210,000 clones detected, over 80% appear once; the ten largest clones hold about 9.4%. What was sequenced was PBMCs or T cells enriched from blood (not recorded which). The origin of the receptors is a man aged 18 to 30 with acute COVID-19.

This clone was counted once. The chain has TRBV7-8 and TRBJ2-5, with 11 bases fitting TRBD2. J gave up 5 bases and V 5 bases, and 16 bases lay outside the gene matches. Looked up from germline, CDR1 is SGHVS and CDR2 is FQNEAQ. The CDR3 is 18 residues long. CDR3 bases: TGTGCCAGCAGCCCCATTACCCTTAGCGGGAGGGCCAGGGAGACCCAGTACTTC. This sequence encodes CASSPITLSGRARETQYF.

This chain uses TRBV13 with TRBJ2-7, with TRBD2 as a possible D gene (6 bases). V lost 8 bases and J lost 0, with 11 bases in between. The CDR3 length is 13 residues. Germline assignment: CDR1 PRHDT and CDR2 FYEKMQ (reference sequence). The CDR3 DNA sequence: TGTGCCAGCGGGCGGGGCAGCTCCTACGAGCAGTACTTC. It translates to CASGRGSSYEQYF.

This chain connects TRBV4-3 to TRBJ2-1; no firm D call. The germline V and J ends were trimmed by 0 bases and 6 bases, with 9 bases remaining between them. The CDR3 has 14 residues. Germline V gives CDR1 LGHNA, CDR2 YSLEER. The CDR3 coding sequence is TGCGCCAGCAGCCAAGAGAGAGATGTCAATGAGCAGTTCTTC. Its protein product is CASSQERDVNEQFF.

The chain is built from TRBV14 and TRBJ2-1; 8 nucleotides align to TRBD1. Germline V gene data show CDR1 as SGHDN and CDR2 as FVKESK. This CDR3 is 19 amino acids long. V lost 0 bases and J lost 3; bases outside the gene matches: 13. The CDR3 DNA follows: TGTGCCAGCAGCCAAGATCGGGGTCGGACAGGGAGTCACTACAATGAGCAGTTCTTC. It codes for CASSQDRGRTGSHYNEQFF.

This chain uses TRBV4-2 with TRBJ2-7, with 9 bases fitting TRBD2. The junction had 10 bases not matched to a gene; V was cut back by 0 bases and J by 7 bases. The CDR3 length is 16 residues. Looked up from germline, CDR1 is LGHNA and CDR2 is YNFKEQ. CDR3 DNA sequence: TGTGCCAGCAGCCAAGAGCGTATAGCGGGAGTACAGGAGCAGTACTTC. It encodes CASSQERIAGVQEQYF.

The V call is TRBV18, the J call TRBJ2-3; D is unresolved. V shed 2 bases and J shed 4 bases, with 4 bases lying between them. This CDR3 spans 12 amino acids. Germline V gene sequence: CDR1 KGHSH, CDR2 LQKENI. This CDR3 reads CASSPGPDTQYF. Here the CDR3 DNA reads TGTGCCAGCTCACCAGGGCCAGATACGCAGTATTTT.

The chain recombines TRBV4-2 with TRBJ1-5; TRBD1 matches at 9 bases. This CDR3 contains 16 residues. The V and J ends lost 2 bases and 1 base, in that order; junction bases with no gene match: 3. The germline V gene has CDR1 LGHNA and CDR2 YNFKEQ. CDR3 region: CASSQIDRGSNQPQHF. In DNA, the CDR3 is TGTGCCAGCAGCCAAATAGACAGGGGGAGCAATCAGCCCCAGCATTTT.

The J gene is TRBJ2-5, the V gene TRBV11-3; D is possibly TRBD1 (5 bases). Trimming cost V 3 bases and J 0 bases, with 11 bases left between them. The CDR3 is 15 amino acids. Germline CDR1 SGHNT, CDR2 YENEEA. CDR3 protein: CASSLGQAYQETQYF. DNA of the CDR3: TGTGCCAGCAGCTTGGGGCAGGCTTACCAAGAGACCCAGTACTTC.

As DNA, the CDR3 is TGTGCCAGCAGTCCGAGCGGGACTCCCCGAGAGACCCAGTACTTC. Translation: CASSPSGTPRETQYF. This sequence joins TRBV2 and TRBJ2-5; 7 bases are shared with TRBD2. V trimming: 5 bases; J trimming: 4 bases; junction bases outside the gene matches: 10. Germline CDR1 reads SNHLY; CDR2 reads FYNNEI. This CDR3 comprises 15 residues. The complete variable domain, with remaining parts taken from reference TRBV2 and TRBJ2-5, reads EPEVTQTPSHQVTQMGQEVILRCVPISNHLYFYWYRQILGQKVEFLVSFYNNEISEKSEIFDDQFSVERPDGSNFTLKIRSTKLEDSAMYFCASSPSGTPRETQYFGPGTRLLVL.

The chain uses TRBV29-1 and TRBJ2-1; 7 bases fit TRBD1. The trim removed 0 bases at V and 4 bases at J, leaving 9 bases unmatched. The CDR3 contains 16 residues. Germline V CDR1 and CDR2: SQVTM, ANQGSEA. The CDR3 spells CSVEDMGTEKYNEQFF. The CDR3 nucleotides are TGCAGCGTTGAAGATATGGGGACAGAAAAATACAATGAGCAGTTCTTC.

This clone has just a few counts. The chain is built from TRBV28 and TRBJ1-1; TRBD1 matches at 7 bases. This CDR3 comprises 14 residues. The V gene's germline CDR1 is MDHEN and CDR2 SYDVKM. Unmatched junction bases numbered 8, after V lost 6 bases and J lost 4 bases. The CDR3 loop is CASRVGQARTEAFF. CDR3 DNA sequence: TGTGCCAGCAGGGTAGGACAGGCTCGCACTGAAGCTTTCTTT. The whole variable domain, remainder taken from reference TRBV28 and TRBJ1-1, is DVKVTQSSRYLVKRTGEKVFLECVQDMDHENMFWYRQDPGLGLRLIYFSYDVKMKEKGDIPEGYSVSREKKERFSLILESASTNQTSMYLCASRVGQARTEAFFGQGTRLTVV.

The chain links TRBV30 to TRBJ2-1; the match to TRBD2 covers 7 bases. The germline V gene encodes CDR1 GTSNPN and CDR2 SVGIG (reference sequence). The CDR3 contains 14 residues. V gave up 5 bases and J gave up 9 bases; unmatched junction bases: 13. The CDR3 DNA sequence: TGTGCCTGGGACTCTACCGGGAGGTCTAGTGAGCAGTTCTTC. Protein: CAWDSTGRSSEQFF.

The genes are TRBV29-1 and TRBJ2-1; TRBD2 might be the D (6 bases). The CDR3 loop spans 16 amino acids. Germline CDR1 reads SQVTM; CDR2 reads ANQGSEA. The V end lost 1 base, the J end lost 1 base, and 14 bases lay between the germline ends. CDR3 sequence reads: CSVEVWRGGSYNEQFF. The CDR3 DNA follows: TGCAGCGTTGAAGTCTGGCGGGGCGGGTCCTACAATGAGCAGTTCTTC.

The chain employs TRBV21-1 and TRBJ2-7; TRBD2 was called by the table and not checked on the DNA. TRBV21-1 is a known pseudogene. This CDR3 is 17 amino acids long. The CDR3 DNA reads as TGTGCCAGCAGCTCGCGATTTTCGGCCAGGGAGGTATACGAGCAGTACTTC. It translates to CASSSRFSAREVYEQYF.

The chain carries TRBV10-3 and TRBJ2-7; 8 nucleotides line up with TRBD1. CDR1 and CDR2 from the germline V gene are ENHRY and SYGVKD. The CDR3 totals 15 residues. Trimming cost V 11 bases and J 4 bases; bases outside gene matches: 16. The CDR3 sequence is CAANPQGAGGYEQYF. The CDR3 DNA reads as TGTGCCGCCAACCCTCAGGGGGCAGGGGGATACGAGCAGTACTTC.

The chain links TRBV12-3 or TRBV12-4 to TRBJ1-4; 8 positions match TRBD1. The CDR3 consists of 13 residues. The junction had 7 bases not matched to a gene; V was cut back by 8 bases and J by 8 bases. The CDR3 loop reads CASQWTGQEKLFF. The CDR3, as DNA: TGTGCCAGCCAATGGACAGGGCAGGAAAAACTGTTTTTT.

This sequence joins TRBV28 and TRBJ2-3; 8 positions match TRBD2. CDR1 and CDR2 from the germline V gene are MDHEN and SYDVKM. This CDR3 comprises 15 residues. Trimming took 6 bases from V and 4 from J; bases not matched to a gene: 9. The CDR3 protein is CASRPTSGWADTQYF. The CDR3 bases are TGTGCCAGCAGGCCCACTAGCGGATGGGCAGATACGCAGTATTTT.